A selection of T cell receptor beta chains follows, all from one sample in a study of blood T cells in healthy people across ages. In TCRdb, the 5' RACE reads were re-called with MiXCR into one record per CDR3 protein. Altogether 1,500,000 or so distinct CDR3 sequences are present, 59% being singletons, with the ten largest covering about 6.3%. The specimen sequenced was blood. These receptors were obtained from a man younger than 30 in good health. Both conserved end residues are part of each CDR3. The D gene is left open where the match is weak. Rows may omit the clone size; those that give it use once, few, many or a size class.

J: TRBJ2-3
D: NA
V: TRBV12-3/TRBV12-4
size: NA
CDR3: CASHPRGTDTQYF
DNA: TGTGCCAGCCACCCGCGGGGCACAGATACGCAGTATTTT

J: TRBJ2-2
D: TRBD1
V: TRBV20-1
size: NA
CDR3: CSADSGTGVSGELFF
DNA: TGCAGTGCGGATTCCGGGACAGGGGTTTCGGGGGAGCTGTTTTTT

J: TRBJ2-1
D: NA
V: TRBV10-3
size: NA
CDR3: CAISDNSYNEQFF
DNA: TGTGCCATCAGCGATAATTCCTACAATGAGCAGTTCTTC

J: TRBJ2-7
D: NA
V: TRBV6-6
size: few
CDR3: CASSPRIGGYEQYF
DNA: TGTGCCAGCAGTCCACGAATAGGGGGTTACGAGCAGTACTTC

J: TRBJ1-4
D: NA
V: TRBV28
size: few
CDR3: CASSLLARAGQLNEKLFF
DNA: TGTGCCAGCAGTTTATTGGCCCGGGCAGGGCAACTTAATGAAAAACTGTTTTTT

J: TRBJ2-7
D: TRBD1
V: TRBV5-1
size: once
CDR3: CASSVLTGGNDEQYF
DNA: TGCGCCAGCAGCGTCCTAACAGGGGGGAACGACGAGCAGTACTTC

J: TRBJ2-5
D: NA
V: TRBV9
size: NA
CDR3: CASSDEGGMETQYF
DNA: TGTGCCAGCAGCGATGAGGGCGGGATGGAGACCCAGTACTTC

J: TRBJ1-1
D: TRBD1
V: TRBV5-5
size: few
CDR3: CASSIVGTGTANTEAFF
DNA: TGTGCCAGCAGCATTGTCGGGACTGGGACAGCGAACACTGAAGCTTTCTTT

J: TRBJ1-1
D: NA
V: TRBV29-1
size: few
CDR3: CSVGARMNTEAFF
DNA: TGCAGCGTTGGGGCCCGTATGAACACTGAAGCTTTCTTT

J: TRBJ2-5
D: TRBD2
V: TRBV12-3/TRBV12-4
size: NA
CDR3: CASSYSSGSGQETQYF
DNA: TGTGCCAGCAGTTATTCTAGCGGGAGTGGGCAAGAGACCCAGTACTTC

J: TRBJ1-3
D: NA
V: TRBV6-2/TRBV6-3
size: NA
CDR3: CASTMDTYSGNTIYF
DNA: TGTGCCAGCACCATGGACACCTACTCTGGAAACACCATATATTTT

J: TRBJ1-1
D: TRBD1
V: TRBV29-1
size: NA
CDR3: CSVAGQRNTEAFF
DNA: TGCAGCGTTGCGGGACAGCGGAACACTGAAGCTTTCTTT

J: TRBJ2-1
D: NA
V: TRBV6-2/TRBV6-3
size: NA
CDR3: CASSYGYTGDLFF
DNA: TGTGCCAGCAGTTACGGATACACAGGTGATTTGTTCTTC

J: TRBJ1-5
D: NA
V: TRBV4-1
size: NA
CDR3: CASSFRRGSNQPQHF
DNA: TGCGCCAGCAGCTTCCGTCGAGGTAGCAATCAGCCCCAGCATTTT

J: TRBJ2-5
D: NA
V: TRBV4-2
size: NA
CDR3: CASSPTRDTYQETRYF
DNA: TGTGCCAGCTCCCCTACACGGGACACTTACCAAGAGACCCGGTACTTC

J: TRBJ1-6
D: NA
V: TRBV4-1
size: NA
CDR3: CASSQLGPLHF
DNA: TGCGCCAGCAGCCAACTGGGACCCCTCCACTTT